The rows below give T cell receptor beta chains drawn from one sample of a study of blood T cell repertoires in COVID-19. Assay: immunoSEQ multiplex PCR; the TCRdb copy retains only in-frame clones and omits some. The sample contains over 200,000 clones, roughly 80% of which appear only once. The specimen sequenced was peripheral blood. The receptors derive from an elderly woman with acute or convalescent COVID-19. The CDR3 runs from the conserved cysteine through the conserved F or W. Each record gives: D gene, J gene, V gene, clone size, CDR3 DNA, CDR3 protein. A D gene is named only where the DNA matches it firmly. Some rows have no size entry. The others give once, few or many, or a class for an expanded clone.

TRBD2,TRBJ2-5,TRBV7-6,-,TGTGCCAGCAGCTTAGAAGGAGGGACTAACTCCGGGACCCAGTACTTC,CASSLEGGTNSGTQYF
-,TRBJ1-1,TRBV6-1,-,TGTGCCAGCAGTGAAGCAAGGGGTCCCGTAACTGAAGCTTTCTTT,CASSEARGPVTEAFF
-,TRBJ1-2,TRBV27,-,TGTGCCAGCAGTTTTATCCCGCGGCTCTATGGCTACACCTTC,CASSFIPRLYGYTF
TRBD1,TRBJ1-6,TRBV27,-,TGTGCCAGCAGGGGTCACAGGGGCTCACCCCTCCACTTT,CASRGHRGSPLHF
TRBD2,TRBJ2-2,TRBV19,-,TGTGCCAGTAGTATACATAGCGCCGCGGGGGTTGGGGAGCTGTTTTTT,CASSIHSAAGVGELFF
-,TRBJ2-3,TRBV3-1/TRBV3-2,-,TGTGCCAGCAGCCAAGATTTGGCGGCTAGCACAGATACGCAGTATTTT,CASSQDLAASTDTQYF
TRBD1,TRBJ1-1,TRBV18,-,TGTGCCAGCTCACTTCTGACAGGGGGCGCGTCGGAAGCTTTCTTT,CASSLLTGGASEAFF
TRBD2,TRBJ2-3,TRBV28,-,TGTGCCAGCAGCACTCTCGGGACTAGCGGGTCCACAGATACGCAGTATTTT,CASSTLGTSGSTDTQYF
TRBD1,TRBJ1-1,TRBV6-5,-,TGTGCCAGCAGTTACTTGACAGGGGGCACTGAAGCTTTCTTT,CASSYLTGGTEAFF
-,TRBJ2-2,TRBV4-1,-,TGCGCCAGCAGCGGTCCCCAGGGTCACACCGGGGAGCTGTTTTTT,CASSGPQGHTGELFF
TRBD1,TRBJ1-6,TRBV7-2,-,TGTGCCAGCAGCACTCGACAGGGAGCTAATTCACCCCTCCACTTT,CASSTRQGANSPLHF
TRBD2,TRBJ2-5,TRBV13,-,TGTGCCAGCAGCTTAGGAGTAGCGGGGGGATTTGAGACCCAGTACTTC,CASSLGVAGGFETQYF
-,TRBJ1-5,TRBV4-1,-,TGCGCCAGCAGCCAAGGGGAGTCCGCGTGGCAGCCCCAGCATTTT,CASSQGESAWQPQHF
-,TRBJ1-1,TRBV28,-,TGTGCCACCTTGACCCCTACGGGGTGGAACACTGAAGCTTTCTTT,CATLTPTGWNTEAFF
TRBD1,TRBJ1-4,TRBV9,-,TGTGCCAGCAGCGTGACAGGGGCGGGTGAAAAACTGTTTTTT,CASSVTGAGEKLFF
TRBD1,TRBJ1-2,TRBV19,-,TGTGCCAGTAGTATTCAAGACAGGGGGAATGGCTACACCTTC,CASSIQDRGNGYTF
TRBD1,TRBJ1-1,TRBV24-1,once,TGTGCCACCAGTGATAGGGGACAGAGCACTGAAGCTTTCTTT,CATSDRGQSTEAFF
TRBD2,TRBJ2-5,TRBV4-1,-,TGCGCCAGCAGCCAAGATGCTAGCGGACAAGAGACCCAGTACTTC,CASSQDASGQETQYF
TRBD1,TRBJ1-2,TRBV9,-,TGTGCCAGCAGCGCTAGGACAGGTTCTAACTATGGCTACACCTTC,CASSARTGSNYGYTF
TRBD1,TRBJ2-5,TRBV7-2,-,TGTGCCAGCAGCCAAGGGACAGGAAAGTATAAGGATAGCCAAGAGACCCAGTACTTC,CASSQGTGKYKDSQETQYF
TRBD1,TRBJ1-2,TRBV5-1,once,TGCGCCAGCAGGGACAGGGGGCCCTATGGCTACACCTTC,CASRDRGPYGYTF
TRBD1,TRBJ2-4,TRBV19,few,TGTGCCAGTAGTTTGGGACAGAGAGACATTCAGTACTTC,CASSLGQRDIQYF
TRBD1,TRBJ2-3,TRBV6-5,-,TGTGCCAACGGACAGGGGAAAGATACGCAGTATTTT,CANGQGKDTQYF
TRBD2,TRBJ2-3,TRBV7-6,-,TGTGCCAGCAGCTACCTAGCGGGGGGGACGCAGCTTACGCAGTATTTT,CASSYLAGGTQLTQYF
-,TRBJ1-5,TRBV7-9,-,TGTGCCAGCAGCTTGATGGAGGGTCAGCCCCAGCATTTT,CASSLMEGQPQHF
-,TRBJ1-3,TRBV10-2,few,TGCGCCAGCAGTGAGGTACCGGGGACTGGAAACACCATATATTTT,CASSEVPGTGNTIYF
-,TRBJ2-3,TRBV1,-,TGCACCAGCAGCCAAGATCGGGCGGGGCCCAGCACAGATACGCAGTATTTT,CTSSQDRAGPSTDTQYF
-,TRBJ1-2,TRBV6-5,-,TGTGCCAGCCACAAGGGGGGGGCCTATGGCTACACCTTC,CASHKGGAYGYTF
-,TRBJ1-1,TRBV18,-,TGTGCCAGCTCACCTGTCTACTTTAACAGGGAGTCGAACACTGAAGCTTTCTTT,CASSPVYFNRESNTEAFF
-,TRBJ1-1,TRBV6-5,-,TGTGCCAGCAAAAAGTCGGGTTGGGCTGAAGCTTTCTTT,CASKKSGWAEAFF
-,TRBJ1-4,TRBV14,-,TGTGCCAGCAGCCCCCAGCAGGGAACTAATGAAAAACTGTTTTTT,CASSPQQGTNEKLFF
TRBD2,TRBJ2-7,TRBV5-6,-,TGTGCCAGCAGCTTGGGACTAGCGGGAGGGCAGTACTTC,CASSLGLAGGQYF
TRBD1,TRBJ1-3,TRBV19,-,TGTGCCAGTAGGATACAGGGGGCGAGTGGAAACACCATATATTTT,CASRIQGASGNTIYF
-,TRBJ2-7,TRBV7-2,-,TGTGCCAGCAGCTCCTCGCAGGGTCGCGAGCAGTACTTC,CASSSSQGREQYF
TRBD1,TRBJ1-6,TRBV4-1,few,TGCGCCAGCAGCCAAGATCTAACAGGGGCGAATTCACCCCTCCACTTT,CASSQDLTGANSPLHF
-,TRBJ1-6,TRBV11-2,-,TGTGCCAGCAGCTTAGTACGGACACCGAATTCACCCCTCCACTTT,CASSLVRTPNSPLHF
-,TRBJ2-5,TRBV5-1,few,TGCGCCAGCAGCTTGGCCCCATTACCCGGGGAGACCCAGTACTTC,CASSLAPLPGETQYF
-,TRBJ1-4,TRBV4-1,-,TGCGCCAGCAGCCAAGACTGGGGGGGGGCAGGGAATGAAAAACTGTTTTTT,CASSQDWGGAGNEKLFF
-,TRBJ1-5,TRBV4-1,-,TGCGCCAGCAGCCATTTCTTGTCAGGGGGCAATCAGCCCCAGCATTTT,CASSHFLSGGNQPQHF
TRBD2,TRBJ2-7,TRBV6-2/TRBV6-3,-,TGTGCCAGCAGTTATACGGGAGGGGAAACCTACGAGCAGTACTTC,CASSYTGGETYEQYF
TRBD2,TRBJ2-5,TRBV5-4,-,TGTGCCAGCAGCTTCCGCGGGGGGGCGGTGGTGGAGACCCAGTACTTC,CASSFRGGAVVETQYF
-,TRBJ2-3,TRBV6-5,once,TGTGCCAGCCAGGGAACCCTTTCCACAGATACGCAGTATTTT,CASQGTLSTDTQYF
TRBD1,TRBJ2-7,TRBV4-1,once,TGCGCCAGCAGCCAGCGGACAGGGGGCCCGGGCGAGCAGTACTTC,CASSQRTGGPGEQYF
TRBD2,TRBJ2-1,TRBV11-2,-,TGTGCCAGCAGCTTAGAAATAGCGGGGTATAGCTCCTACAATGAGCAGTTCTTC,CASSLEIAGYSSYNEQFF
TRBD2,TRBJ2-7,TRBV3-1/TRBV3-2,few,TGTGCCAGCAGCCAAGGCCGGGCGGGGGGCGAGCAGTACTTC,CASSQGRAGGEQYF
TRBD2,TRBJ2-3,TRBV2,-,TGTGCCAGCAGTCCAAGGACTAGCGGGAGAGATACGCAGTATTTT,CASSPRTSGRDTQYF
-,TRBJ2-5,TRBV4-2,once,TGTGCCAGCAGCCAAATCACAGGGTCCGGAGGAGAGACCCAGTACTTC,CASSQITGSGGETQYF
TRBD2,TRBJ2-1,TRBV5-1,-,TGCGCCAGCAGCTTGTTAGTCACGGCGGGAGCTAGGAATGAGCAGTTCTTC,CASSLLVTAGARNEQFF
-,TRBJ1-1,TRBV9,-,TGTGCCAGCAGCGTAGCTTCCGGGGGGGTGAACACTGAAGCTTTCTTT,CASSVASGGVNTEAFF
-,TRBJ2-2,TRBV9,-,TGTGCCAGCAGCGTTGGCCAGGGGCACGTCGCGGAGCTGTTTTTT,CASSVGQGHVAELFF
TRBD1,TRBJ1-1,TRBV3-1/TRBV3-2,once,TGTGCCAGCAGCCAGAGAACAGGGGCCCAGAACACTGAAGCTTTCTTT,CASSQRTGAQNTEAFF
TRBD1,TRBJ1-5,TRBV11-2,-,TGTGCCAGCAGCTTGGGCCAGGGGGCTAGTCAGCCCCAGCATTTT,CASSLGQGASQPQHF